These 20 T cell receptor beta chains originate from one sample sequenced in a study of blood T cell repertoires in COVID-19. Assay used: immunoSEQ multiplex PCR; TCRdb lists only in-frame clones, some missing. The sample holds 140,000 or so clones, 75% to 90% seen once. Sample: peripheral blood. All receptors come from a woman aged 55-69 years with active COVID-19.

V usage is TRBV6-1 and J usage is TRBJ2-2; 7 bases agree with TRBD1. J was trimmed by 5 bases and V by 2 bases; bases with no gene match: 5. The germline V gene encodes CDR1 MNHNS and CDR2 SASEGT. The CDR3 extends over 15 amino acids. The CDR3: CASSELGQRTGELFF. The CDR3 DNA reads as TGTGCCAGCAGTGAATTGGGACAGCGGACCGGGGAGCTGTTTTTT.

The chain employs TRBV28 and TRBJ1-6; 7 bases fit TRBD1. Germline V gene data show CDR1 as MDHEN and CDR2 as SYDVKM. V trimming: 2 bases; J trimming: 10 bases; junction bases outside the gene matches: 5. The length of the CDR3 is 14 residues. This chain's CDR3 is CASSLRDRTSPLHF. As DNA, the CDR3 is TGTGCCAGCAGTTTACGGGACAGAACCTCACCCCTCCACTTT.

The rearrangement joins TRBV9 to TRBJ2-1, with a tentative D call TRBD2 (6 bases). CDR1 and CDR2 from the germline V gene are SGDLS and YYNGEE. Trimming took 7 bases from V and 2 from J, leaving 16 bases between them. The CDR3 is made up of 15 amino acids. CDR3 sequence: CASSLGGLTYNEQFF. In nucleotides, the CDR3 is TGTGCCAGCTCGCTAGGCGGACTAACCTACAATGAGCAGTTCTTC. Full variable domain (rest looked up from reference TRBV9 and TRBJ2-1): DSGVTQTPKHLITATGQRVTLRCSPRSGDLSVYWYQQSLDQGLQFLIQYYNGEERAKGNILERFSAQQFPDLHSELNLSSLELGDSALYFCASSLGGLTYNEQFFGPGTRLTVL.

The rearrangement uses TRBV19 and TRBJ1-4, with 9 bases fitting TRBD1. The CDR3 is made up of 15 amino acids. V was pared by 5 bases and J by 8 bases, with 9 bases of the junction left unmatched. CDR1 is LNHDA, CDR2 SQIVND, per germline (reference sequence). The CDR3 coding sequence is TGTGCCAGTAGTGCGGACAGGGGACGTGGAGAAAAACTGTTTTTT. Residues: CASSADRGRGEKLFF.

This chain joins TRBV6-5 and TRBJ1-1, with D hard to call. The CDR3 has 14 amino acids. Germline assignment: CDR1 MNHEY and CDR2 SVGAGI. The ends were cut back, 8 bases at V and 0 bases at J, with 13 bases in the middle. The CDR3, as DNA: TGTGCCAGCTTACCCGGGTGGATGAACACTGAAGCTTTCTTT. Its translation: CASLPGWMNTEAFF.

The gene calls are TRBV4-2 and TRBJ2-2; the match to TRBD2 covers 7 bases. V was clipped by 1 base and J by 0 bases; unmatched bases: 2. Germline lookup yields CDR1 LGHNA and CDR2 YNFKEQ. CDR3 length: 16 amino acids. CDR3 residues: CASSQGGTTNTGELFF. CDR3 DNA: TGTGCCAGCAGCCAAGGGGGGACTACGAACACCGGGGAGCTGTTTTTT.

The gene calls are TRBV2 and TRBJ2-1; no firm D call. Trimming shortened V by 3 bases and J by 9 bases, and 6 bases separated the two germline ends. Germline V gene lookup returns CDR1 SNHLY and CDR2 FYNNEI. The CDR3 is 11 amino acids. CDR3 sequence reads: CASSDSSEQFF. In DNA, the CDR3 is TGTGCCAGCAGTGATAGCAGTGAGCAGTTCTTC.

This chain links TRBV3-1 (or the pseudogene TRBV3-2) with TRBJ1-1, with D uncertain. In germline, CDR1 is LGHDT, CDR2 YNNKEL (reference sequence). The CDR3 extends over 15 amino acids. Trimming took off 1 base at V and 1 base at J, with 10 bases between the two ends. CDR3 coding DNA: TGTGCCAGCAGCCAAGTACTGGTCAAGAACACTGAAGCTTTCTTT. Protein product: CASSQVLVKNTEAFF.

The chain joins TRBV15 to TRBJ2-7, with 10 bases identical to TRBD2. J gave up 7 bases and V 6 bases, and 9 bases lay outside the gene matches. The length of the CDR3 is 14 residues. Germline lookup yields CDR1 LNHNV and CDR2 YYDKDF (reference sequence). The CDR3 loop is CATRGIGTSEEQYF. The DNA of the CDR3 is TGTGCCACCAGGGGGATCGGGACTAGCGAGGAGCAGTACTTC.

The chain recombines TRBV30 with TRBJ1-2; D not certain. This CDR3 comprises 13 residues. Trimming left V 0 bases short and J 5 bases short, with 10 bases between. Germline loops: CDR1 GTSNPN, CDR2 SVGIG (reference sequence). CDR3: CAWSVVLGYGYTF. For the CDR3, the DNA is TGTGCCTGGAGTGTAGTCCTCGGTTATGGCTACACCTTC.

The V gene is TRBV5-1, the J gene TRBJ2-5; 11 nucleotides agree with TRBD2. From germline, CDR1 is SGHRS and CDR2 YFSETQ. The CDR3 has 15 amino acids. Trimming removed 5 bases from V and 6 bases from J; junction bases left unmatched: 9. CDR3 residues: CASRGTGLAVKTQYF. The DNA for the CDR3 is TGCGCCAGCAGGGGAACGGGACTAGCGGTTAAGACCCAGTACTTC.

The V call is TRBV5-4, the J call TRBJ1-1; D gene unclear. Between the trimmed V and J ends, which lost 1 base and 3 bases, there was a span of 7 bases. The CDR3 sequence is 13 residues long. Germline V gene lookup returns CDR1 SGHNT and CDR2 YYREEE (reference sequence). CDR3 sequence reads: CASSLIGDTEAFF. The CDR3 coding sequence is TGTGCCAGCAGCTTGATCGGGGACACTGAAGCTTTCTTT.

The rearrangement joins TRBV3-1 (or the pseudogene TRBV3-2) to TRBJ2-1, with 11 bases lining up with TRBD2. V lost 4 bases to trimming and J lost 9 bases; unmatched junction nucleotides: 8. Per the germline V gene, CDR1 is LGHDT and CDR2 is YNNKEL (reference sequence). The CDR3 runs 15 residues. CDR3 residues: CASSRILAGESEQFF. Here the CDR3 DNA reads TGTGCCAGCAGCCGAATACTAGCGGGAGAGAGTGAGCAGTTCTTC.

This sequence joins TRBV18 and TRBJ1-3; tentatively, D is TRBD1 (6 bases). The CDR3 spans 14 residues. Germline-derived CDR1 and CDR2 are KGHSH and LQKENI. Trimming removed 2 bases at V and 4 bases at J, with 9 bases between. CDR3 sequence (DNA): TGTGCCAGCTCACCAAGGACAGCAGGAAACACCATATATTTT. Translating gives CASSPRTAGNTIYF.

The V call is TRBV19, the J call TRBJ2-4; 10 bases match TRBD1. J was trimmed by 0 bases and V by 5 bases; bases with no gene match: 10. Germline CDR1 LNHDA, CDR2 SQIVND (reference sequence). The CDR3 is 18 amino acids. The DNA for the CDR3 is TGTGCCAGTAGTCCCTGGACAGGGGGTAATCTAGCCAAAAACATTCAGTACTTC. It translates to CASSPWTGGNLAKNIQYF.

The chain recombines TRBV4-3 with TRBJ2-1; TRBD2 matches at 9 bases. The CDR3 consists of 15 residues. V was pared by 4 bases and J by 7 bases, with 8 bases of the junction left unmatched. The germline V gene encodes CDR1 LGHNA and CDR2 YSLEER. This CDR3 reads CASSRQREAVNEQFF. CDR3 bases: TGCGCCAGCAGCCGGCAGCGGGAGGCGGTGAATGAGCAGTTCTTC.

The rearrangement uses TRBV10-1 and TRBJ2-1; a possible D gene is TRBD1 (7 bases). The CDR3 runs to 16 residues. V was shortened by 0 bases and J by 4 bases, with 13 bases between the two germline ends. Germline CDR1 and CDR2: WNHNN and SYGVQD (reference sequence). The CDR3 DNA reads TGCGCCAGCAGTGAGTCGGAGGGGGCCGGGTACAATGAGCAGTTCTTC. It specifies CASSESEGAGYNEQFF.

The chain combines TRBV5-1 with TRBJ2-5, with a weak D call TRBD2 (6 bases). The CDR3 extends over 15 amino acids. Germline V gene sequence: CDR1 SGHRS, CDR2 YFSETQ. Trimming took 3 bases from V and 2 from J, leaving 14 bases between them. CDR3 in DNA: TGCGCCAGCAGCTCGGACCCAGGGACTCAAGAGACCCAGTACTTC. It translates to CASSSDPGTQETQYF.

The chain is built from TRBV7-2 and TRBJ2-7, with 9 bases lining up with TRBD2. CDR3 length: 14 residues. V dropped 4 bases and J dropped 0; count of bases not matched to a gene: 1. From germline, CDR1 is SGHTA and CDR2 FQGNSA. CDR3 sequence reads: CASSWTSDSYEQYF. The CDR3 region has the DNA TGTGCCAGCAGCTGGACTAGCGACTCCTACGAGCAGTACTTC.

The chain carries TRBV24-1 and TRBJ2-2, with TRBD1 as a possible D gene (6 bases). V gave up 1 base and J gave up 0 bases, with 8 bases separating them. Germline loops: CDR1 KGHDR, CDR2 SFDVKD. The CDR3 runs to 16 residues. This CDR3 reads CATSDLGTPNTGELFF. CDR3 DNA sequence: TGTGCCACCAGTGATTTAGGGACACCGAACACCGGGGAGCTGTTTTTT.